The 5 T cell receptor beta chains listed next were all sequenced from one sample in a study of T cell responses to AZD1222 COVID-19 vaccine. The assay was immunoSEQ multiplex PCR, and TCRdb's table has in-frame clones only and misses some. The data hold 120,000 to 150,000 clones, with more than 75% observed a single time. This material consisted of peripheral blood, taken 28 days after the second AZD1222 dose. The receptors were gathered from an adult who received the AZD1222 COVID-19 vaccine.

The chain couples TRBV27 to TRBJ1-1, with D unclear. There are 13 residues in the CDR3. Germline V gene sequence: CDR1 MNHEY, CDR2 SMNVEV (reference sequence). V was clipped by 2 bases and J by 8 bases, with 12 bases between them. The DNA of the CDR3 is TGTGCCAGCAGTTTAGGGGTGCAGACGGAAGCTTTCTTT. Amino acids: CASSLGVQTEAFF.

The genes are TRBV7-3 and TRBJ2-5, with D possibly matching TRBD2 (6 bases). The CDR3 runs to 13 residues. Per germline, CDR1 SGHTA and CDR2 FQGTGA. V was trimmed by 3 bases and J by 4 bases, leaving 9 bases between them. The CDR3 loop reads CASSFGTGETQYF. The CDR3 DNA follows: TGTGCCAGCAGCTTCGGGACTGGAGAGACCCAGTACTTC.

The chain recombines TRBV7-2 with TRBJ2-2; no definite D call. Trimming removed 2 bases at V and 1 base at J, with 8 bases between. The CDR3 loop spans 15 amino acids. CDR1 is SGHTA, CDR2 FQGNSA, per germline. The DNA of the CDR3 is TGTGCCAGCAGCTTACAGTGGGGGAACACCGGGGAGCTGTTTTTT. Encoded protein: CASSLQWGNTGELFF.

The V gene is TRBV5-6, the J gene TRBJ2-1, with D unresolved. Trimming shortened V by 2 bases and J by 2 bases, and 11 bases separated the two germline ends. The CDR3 has 15 residues. Germline V lookup: CDR1 SGHDT, CDR2 YYEEEE. The CDR3 DNA is TGTGCCAGCAGCTTTGGAGACGCGACCTACAATGAGCAGTTCTTC. As protein: CASSFGDATYNEQFF.

This chain joins TRBV7-3 and TRBJ1-1; unclear D gene. Deletions cut 5 bases from V and 0 bases from J, with 10 bases between. This CDR3 has 14 amino acids. Germline V gene data show CDR1 as SGHTA and CDR2 as FQGTGA. In DNA, the CDR3 is TGTGCCAGCAGCGCGTCGACGGTGAACACTGAAGCTTTCTTT. Translated, it gives CASSASTVNTEAFF. Together with reference TRBV7-3 and TRBJ1-1, the CDR3 gives the full variable domain: GAGVSQTPSNKVTEKGKYVELRCDPISGHTALYWYRQSLGQGPEFLIYFQGTGAADDSGLPNDRFFAVRPEGSVSTLKIQRTERGDSAVYLCASSASTVNTEAFFGQGTRLTVV.